This passage covers 25 T cell receptor beta chains from one sample sequenced in a study of early T cells in non-severe SARS-CoV-2 infection. TCRdb analysed the 5' RACE reads with MiXCR anew, one entry per CDR3 protein. The sample includes some 45,000 distinct CDR3 sequences, roughly 10% of them seen just once. This specimen consisted of whole blood, obtained at baseline. The receptors here all came from an adult who was a healthcare worker with PCR-confirmed SARS-CoV-2 infection or an uninfected control (not recorded which).

This clonotype showed up many times. This chain connects TRBV19 to TRBJ2-2; TRBD1 matches 8 bases. CDR3 size: 16 residues. In germline, CDR1 is LNHDA, CDR2 SQIVND (reference sequence). V lost 6 bases and J lost 7; bases outside the gene matches: 13. CDR3 in DNA: TGTGCCAGTAGAGCGAGAGACAGGGGTCGTGGCGGGGAGCTGTTTTTT. Translating it yields CASRARDRGRGGELFF.

This clonotype has at least ten counts. The gene calls are TRBV29-1 and TRBJ2-1; D is uncertain. The CDR3 runs 10 residues. Germline V CDR1 and CDR2: SQVTM, ANQGSEA. The V and J ends lost 4 bases and 10 bases respectively, with 8 bases between them. CDR3 coding DNA: TGCAGCGTTGGAGATGTAGAGCAGTTCTTC. Residues: CSVGDVEQFF.

This clonotype has at least ten counts. The chain couples TRBV4-1 to TRBJ1-4, with D possibly matching TRBD1 (5 bases). Germline V gene data show CDR1 as MGHRA and CDR2 as YSYEKL. V was shortened by 1 base and J by 3 bases, with 9 bases between the two germline ends. The CDR3 runs 15 residues. In nucleotides, the CDR3 is TGCGCCAGCAGCCAAGTTCCGGGGGCTAATGAAAAACTGTTTTTT. This translates into CASSQVPGANEKLFF.

This clonotype was detected only a few times. The chain employs TRBV2 and TRBJ1-1, with unresolved D. Germline CDR1 reads SNHLY; CDR2 reads FYNNEI. The V and J ends lost 7 bases and 1 base respectively, with 10 bases between them. This CDR3 spans 13 amino acids. CDR3 amino acids: CASTPLGNTEAFF. In DNA, the CDR3 is TGTGCCAGCACGCCCCTAGGGAACACTGAAGCTTTCTTT.

This clonotype has more than one count but fewer than ten. The chain combines TRBV20-1 with TRBJ2-1; perhaps D is TRBD1 or TRBD2 (5 bases each). Trimming stripped 3 bases from V and 8 bases from J, with 17 bases between. The CDR3 consists of 14 residues. Germline V gives CDR1 DFQATT, CDR2 SNEGSKA (reference sequence). CDR3 region: CSARRGVASDEQFF. In DNA form, the CDR3 reads TGCAGTGCTAGGAGGGGAGTAGCGAGCGATGAGCAGTTCTTC.

This clonotype came up many times. The V and J genes are TRBV4-2 and TRBJ2-3; 12 nucleotides line up with TRBD2. The CDR3 extends over 16 amino acids. V was clipped by 5 bases and J by 5 bases; unmatched bases: 8. Germline values: CDR1 LGHNA, CDR2 YNFKEQ. The CDR3 protein is CASSSRLAGEVDTQYF. The CDR3 region has the DNA TGTGCCAGCAGCTCAAGACTAGCGGGAGAGGTAGATACGCAGTATTTT.

This clonotype was seen ten or more times. The rearrangement joins TRBV20-1 to TRBJ2-1; D is uncertain. The length of the CDR3 is 11 residues. Deletions cut 5 bases from V and 11 bases from J, with 13 bases between. CDR1 and CDR2 (germline): DFQATT, SNEGSKA (reference sequence). CDR3 loop: CSAPDRPQQFF. Here the CDR3 DNA reads TGCAGTGCTCCGGACCGGCCCCAGCAGTTCTTC.

This clonotype appeared a few times. The rearrangement joins TRBV7-8 to TRBJ2-1; TRBD2 matches at 8 bases. The CDR3 is made up of 15 amino acids. Trimming removed 1 base from V and 5 bases from J; junction bases left unmatched: 4. The germline V gene encodes CDR1 SGHVS and CDR2 FQNEAQ. The CDR3 protein is CASSLDGRAHNEQFF. The CDR3 DNA reads TGTGCCAGCAGCTTAGACGGGAGGGCCCACAATGAGCAGTTCTTC.

Concerning this clonotype: This may be a read error: a much more frequent sequence differs by one nucleotide. The chain recombines TRBV29-1 with TRBJ2-3; TRBD2 matches at 8 bases. The CDR3 sequence is 17 residues long. The V gene's germline CDR1 is SQVTM and CDR2 ANQGSEA. CDR3 in amino acids: CSVAPGTGTRGGDRQYF. Here the CDR3 DNA reads TGCAGCGTTGCCCCAGGGACCGGGACTAGAGGGGGGGATAGGCAGTATTTT.

V gene TRBV9 combines with J gene TRBJ2-5; D is possibly TRBD1 (5 bases). There are 16 residues in the CDR3. V was trimmed by 4 bases and J by 2 bases, leaving 18 bases between them. Germline CDR1 is SGDLS and CDR2 is YYNGEE. The CDR3 here is CASSPGRAPSQETQYF. The CDR3 DNA reads as TGTGCCAGCAGCCCCGGCAGGGCCCCCTCGCAAGAGACCCAGTACTTC.

This chain joins TRBV4-2 and TRBJ2-7, with no clear D. CDR3 length: 16 amino acids. Germline V lookup: CDR1 LGHNA, CDR2 YNFKEQ. The ends were cut back, 0 bases at V and 3 bases at J, with 15 bases in the middle. The CDR3 DNA is TGTGCCAGCAGCCAAGAACTGGGCCCGAGAAACTACGAGCAGTACTTC. Protein: CASSQELGPRNYEQYF.

V is TRBV5-4 and J is TRBJ1-3; 8 nucleotides line up with TRBD1. CDR3 length equals 13 residues. V trimming: 3 bases; J trimming: 8 bases; junction bases outside the gene matches: 4. From germline, CDR1 is SGHNT and CDR2 YYREEE (reference sequence). CDR3 coding DNA: TGTGCCAGCAGCTCCAGGGGGCAGGACACCATATATTTT. Its protein product is CASSSRGQDTIYF.

This clonotype was recorded at least ten times. The chain has TRBV20-1 and TRBJ2-7; D is unclear. V was pared by 6 bases and J by 0 bases, with 12 bases between. Germline V gene data show CDR1 as DFQATT and CDR2 as SNEGSKA (reference sequence). The CDR3 is 13 amino acids. CDR3 nucleotides: TGCAGTGCCCCCGGACGGAGCTCCTACGAGCAGTACTTC. This translates into CSAPGRSSYEQYF.

This clonotype was recorded a few times. This chain uses TRBV7-2 with TRBJ2-1; 7 bases line up with TRBD2. The CDR3 sequence is 15 residues long. Losses at the gene ends were 1 base for V and 2 bases for J; bases not matched to a gene: 2. CDR1 and CDR2 (germline): SGHTA, FQGNSA. CDR3 DNA sequence: TGTGCCAGCAGCTTAGGGGGGACTACCTACAATGAGCAGTTCTTC. It is translated as CASSLGGTTYNEQFF. Full variable domain (missing parts from reference TRBV7-2 and TRBJ2-1): GAGVSQSPSNKVTEKGKDVELRCDPISGHTALYWYRQSLGQGLEFLIYFQGNSAPDKSGLPSDRFSAERTGGSVSTLTIQRTQQEDSAVYLCASSLGGTTYNEQFFGPGTRLTVL.

This clonotype was seen ten or more times. The chain has TRBV20-1 and TRBJ2-1, with 11 bases lining up with TRBD2. CDR3 length: 22 amino acids. The trim removed 3 bases at V and 5 bases at J, leaving 27 bases unmatched. Germline V gene sequence: CDR1 DFQATT, CDR2 SNEGSKA (reference sequence). In DNA form, the CDR3 reads TGCAGTGCTAGGTGCATTCCGGGCACCGGGACAGCAACTAGCGGGAGACACAATGAGCAGTTCTTC. Protein product: CSARCIPGTGTATSGRHNEQFF.

This clonotype was detected ten times or more. V is TRBV7-6 and J is TRBJ1-1; D ambiguous. V was shortened by 3 bases and J by 0 bases, with 14 bases between the two germline ends. The germline CDR1 and CDR2 sequences are SGHVS and FNYEAQ. This CDR3 region has 16 residues. The CDR3 spells CASSFDRTEMNTEAFF. The CDR3 coding sequence is TGTGCCAGCAGCTTTGACCGTACCGAGATGAACACTGAAGCTTTCTTT. Based on the CDR3 plus reference TRBV7-6 and TRBJ1-1, the full variable domain is GAGVSQSPRYKVTKRGQDVALRCDPISGHVSLYWYRQALGQGPEFLTYFNYEAQQDKSGLPNDRFSAERPEGSISTLTIQRTEQRDSAMYRCASSFDRTEMNTEAFFGQGTRLTVV.

This clonotype was counted at least ten times. This sequence joins TRBV7-2 and TRBJ1-2, with a weak D call TRBD1 (6 bases). CDR3 size: 14 residues. The germline CDR1 and CDR2 sequences are SGHTA and FQGNSA. Trimming shortened V by 1 base and J by 3 bases, and 9 bases separated the two germline ends. CDR3 bases: TGTGCCAGCAGCTTAGGGGACACTTACTATGGCTACACCTTC. This sequence encodes CASSLGDTYYGYTF.

This clonotype was recorded a few times. V is TRBV5-1 and J is TRBJ2-7; D gene uncertain. This CDR3 region has 14 residues. In germline, CDR1 is SGHRS, CDR2 YFSETQ. The V end lost 4 bases, the J end lost 5 bases, and 16 bases lay between the germline ends. CDR3 amino acids: CASSPQTQSNEQYF. DNA of the CDR3: TGCGCCAGCAGCCCGCAGACTCAAAGCAACGAGCAGTACTTC.

The gene calls are TRBV7-9 and TRBJ2-1, with D possibly matching TRBD2 (7 bases). V gave up 7 bases and J gave up 4 bases, with 17 bases separating them. Per the germline V gene, CDR1 is SEHNR and CDR2 is FQNEAQ (reference sequence). This CDR3 is 15 amino acids long. The CDR3 loop is CASNNGGQVYNEQFF. Here the CDR3 DNA reads TGTGCCAGCAACAACGGGGGGCAAGTATACAATGAGCAGTTCTTC.

This clonotype was seen repeatedly, ten times or more. The chain carries TRBV6-5 and TRBJ2-3; 8 nucleotides line up with TRBD2. The CDR3 covers 16 residues. The germline CDR1 and CDR2 sequences are MNHEY and SVGAGI. Losses at the gene ends were 4 bases for V and 0 bases for J; bases not matched to a gene: 6. The CDR3 bases are TGTGCCAGCAGTTCCCCGGGGGGGACTAGCACAGATACGCAGTATTTT. Encoded protein: CASSSPGGTSTDTQYF.

CDR3 nucleotide sequence: TGTGCCAGCGCGAGAACCCAGGGTTTGGCAGATACGCAGTATTTT. Translated: CASARTQGLADTQYF. The rearrangement links TRBV7-8 to TRBJ2-3; D possibly corresponds to TRBD1 (5 bases). The length of the CDR3 is 15 residues. V was trimmed by 8 bases and J by 4 bases, leaving 19 bases between them. Germline CDR1 and CDR2: SGHVS and FQNEAQ.

The rearrangement joins TRBV7-2 to TRBJ2-7; D may be TRBD1 (5 bases). CDR3 size: 14 residues. V was trimmed by 4 bases and J by 2 bases, leaving 12 bases between them. The V gene's germline CDR1 is SGHTA and CDR2 FQGNSA. Here the CDR3 DNA reads TGTGCCAGCAGCTCCTCGACAGACACCTACGAGCAGTACTTC. This encodes CASSSSTDTYEQYF.

J is TRBJ2-1 and V is TRBV7-2; D is undetermined. The V and J ends lost 1 base and 3 bases respectively, with 4 bases between them. The germline V gene has CDR1 SGHTA and CDR2 FQGNSA. The CDR3 is 13 amino acids. The CDR3 nucleotides are TGTGCCAGCAGCTTAGTCTTCTACAATGAGCAGTTCTTC. Amino acids: CASSLVFYNEQFF.

The chain carries TRBV29-1 and TRBJ2-1; D may be TRBD1 (6 bases). This CDR3 contains 16 residues. With 4 bases removed from V and 4 bases from J, the gap between germline ends came to 20 bases. Germline V CDR1 and CDR2: SQVTM, ANQGSEA. In DNA, the CDR3 is TGCAGCGTTGGGGGCACCAGGGGTCGAGCATACAATGAGCAGTTCTTC. Residues: CSVGGTRGRAYNEQFF.

This clonotype appeared many times. J is TRBJ2-1 and V is TRBV11-3; D remains unclear. CDR3 length equals 13 residues. The ends were cut back, 2 bases at V and 5 bases at J, with 7 bases in the middle. Germline values: CDR1 SGHNT, CDR2 YENEEA. The CDR3, as DNA: TGTGCCAGCAGCTTACGACACAACAATGAGCAGTTCTTC. It codes for CASSLRHNNEQFF. Drawing the rest from reference TRBV11-3 and TRBJ2-1, the complete variable domain is EAGVVQSPRYKIIEKKQPVAFWCNPISGHNTLYWYLQNLGQGPELLIRYENEEAVDDSQLPKDRFSAERLKGVDSTLKIQPAELGDSAVYLCASSLRHNNEQFFGPGTRLTVL.